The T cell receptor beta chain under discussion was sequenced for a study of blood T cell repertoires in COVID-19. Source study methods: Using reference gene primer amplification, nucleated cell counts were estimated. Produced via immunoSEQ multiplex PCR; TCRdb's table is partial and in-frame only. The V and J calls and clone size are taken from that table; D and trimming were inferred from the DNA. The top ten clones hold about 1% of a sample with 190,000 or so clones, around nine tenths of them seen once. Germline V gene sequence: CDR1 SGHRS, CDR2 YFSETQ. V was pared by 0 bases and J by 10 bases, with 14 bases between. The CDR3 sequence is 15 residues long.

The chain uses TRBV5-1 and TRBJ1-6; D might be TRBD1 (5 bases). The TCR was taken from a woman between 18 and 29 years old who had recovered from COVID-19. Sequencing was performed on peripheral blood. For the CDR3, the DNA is TGCGCCAGCAGCTTGGAGGCAGGGTCAGGGTCACCCCTCCACTTT. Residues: CASSLEAGSGSPLHF.